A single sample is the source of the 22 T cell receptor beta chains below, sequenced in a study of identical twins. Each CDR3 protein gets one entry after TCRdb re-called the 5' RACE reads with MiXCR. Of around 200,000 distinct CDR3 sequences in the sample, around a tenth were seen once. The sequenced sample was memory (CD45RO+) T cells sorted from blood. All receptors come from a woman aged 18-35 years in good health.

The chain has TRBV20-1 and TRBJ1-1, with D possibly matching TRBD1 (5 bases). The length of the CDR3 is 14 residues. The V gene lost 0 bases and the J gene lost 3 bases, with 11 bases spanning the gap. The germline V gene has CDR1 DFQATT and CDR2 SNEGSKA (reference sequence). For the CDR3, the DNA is TGCAGTGCTAGAGAAGGTTCAGGGTACACTGAAGCTTTCTTT. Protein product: CSAREGSGYTEAFF.

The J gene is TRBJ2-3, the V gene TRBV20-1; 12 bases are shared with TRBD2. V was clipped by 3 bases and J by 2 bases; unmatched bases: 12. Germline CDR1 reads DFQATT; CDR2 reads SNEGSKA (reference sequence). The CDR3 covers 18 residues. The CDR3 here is CSASASARTSGDTDTQYF. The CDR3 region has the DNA TGCAGTGCTAGCGCTAGTGCCCGGACTAGCGGGGACACAGATACGCAGTATTTT.

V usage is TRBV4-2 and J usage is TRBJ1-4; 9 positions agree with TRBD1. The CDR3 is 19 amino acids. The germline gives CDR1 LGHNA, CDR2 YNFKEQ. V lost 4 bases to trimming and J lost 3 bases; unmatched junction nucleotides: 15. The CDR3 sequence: CASSRGGQGRMTSNEKLFF. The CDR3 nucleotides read TGTGCCAGCAGCCGGGGGGGACAGGGACGGATGACATCTAATGAAAAACTGTTTTTT.

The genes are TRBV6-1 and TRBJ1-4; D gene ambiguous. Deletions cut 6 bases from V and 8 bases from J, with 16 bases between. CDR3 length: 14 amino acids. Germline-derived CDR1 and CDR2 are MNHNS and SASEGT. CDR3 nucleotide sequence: TGTGCCAGCAGGCCCATGGATGGATACGAAAAACTGTTTTTT. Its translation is CASRPMDGYEKLFF.

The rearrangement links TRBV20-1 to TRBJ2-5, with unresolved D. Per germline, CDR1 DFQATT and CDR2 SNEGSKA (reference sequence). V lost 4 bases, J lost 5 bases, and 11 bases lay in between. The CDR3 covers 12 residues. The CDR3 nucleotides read TGCAGTGCTAAGGGTGTCCATGAGACCCAGTACTTC. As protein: CSAKGVHETQYF.

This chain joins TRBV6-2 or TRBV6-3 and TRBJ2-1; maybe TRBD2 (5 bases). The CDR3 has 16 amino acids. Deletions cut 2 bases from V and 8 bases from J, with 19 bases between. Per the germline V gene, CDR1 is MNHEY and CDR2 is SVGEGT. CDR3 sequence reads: CASSYLGLLKFDEQFF. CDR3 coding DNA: TGTGCCAGCAGTTACCTAGGACTGTTAAAATTCGATGAGCAGTTCTTC.

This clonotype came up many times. The CDR3 here is CASSQGGQGASPLHF. The CDR3 DNA reads TGTGCCAGCAGCCAAGGCGGACAGGGGGCTTCACCCCTCCACTTT. The V call is TRBV3-1, the J call TRBJ1-6, with TRBD1 matching 11 bases. The CDR3 length is 15 residues. Germline values: CDR1 LGHDT, CDR2 YNNKEL (reference sequence). Trimming took 1 base from V and 9 from J; bases not matched to a gene: 2. The complete variable domain, with remaining parts taken from reference TRBV3-1 and TRBJ1-6, reads DTAVSQTPKYLVTQMGNDKSIKCEQNLGHDTMYWYKQDSKKFLKIMFSYNNKELIINETVPNRFSPKSPDKAHLNLHINSLELGDSAVYFCASSQGGQGASPLHFGNGTRLTVT.

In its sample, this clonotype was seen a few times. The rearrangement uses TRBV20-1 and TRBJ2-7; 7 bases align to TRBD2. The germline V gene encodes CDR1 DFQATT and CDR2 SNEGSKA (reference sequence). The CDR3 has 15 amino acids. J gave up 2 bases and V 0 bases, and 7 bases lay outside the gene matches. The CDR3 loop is CSARDMVAGAYEQYF. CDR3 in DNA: TGCAGTGCTAGAGATATGGTAGCGGGTGCCTACGAGCAGTACTTC.

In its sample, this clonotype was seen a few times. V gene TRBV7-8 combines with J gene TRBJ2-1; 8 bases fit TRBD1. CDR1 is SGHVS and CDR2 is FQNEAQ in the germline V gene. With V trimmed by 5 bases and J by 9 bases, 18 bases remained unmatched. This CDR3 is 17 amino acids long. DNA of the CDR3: TGTGCCAGCAGCCTCCGAGCGACAGGGGCCGGATGGGGTGAGCAGTTCTTC. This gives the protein CASSLRATGAGWGEQFF. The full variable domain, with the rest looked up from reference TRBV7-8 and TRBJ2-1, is GAGVSQSPRYKVAKRGQDVALRCDPISGHVSLFWYQQALGQGPEFLTYFQNEAQLDKSGLPSDRFFAERPEGSVSTLKIQRTQQEDSAVYLCASSLRATGAGWGEQFFGPGTRLTVL.

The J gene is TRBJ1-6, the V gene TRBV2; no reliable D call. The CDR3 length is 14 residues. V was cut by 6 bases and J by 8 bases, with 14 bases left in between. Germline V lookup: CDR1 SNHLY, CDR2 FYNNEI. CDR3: CASRATFADSPLHF. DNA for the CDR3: TGTGCCAGCAGGGCAACTTTTGCCGATTCACCCCTCCACTTT. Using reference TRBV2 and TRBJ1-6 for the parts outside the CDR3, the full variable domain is EPEVTQTPSHQVTQMGQEVILRCVPISNHLYFYWYRQILGQKVEFLVSFYNNEISEKSEIFDDQFSVERPDGSNFTLKIRSTKLEDSAMYFCASRATFADSPLHFGNGTRLTVT.

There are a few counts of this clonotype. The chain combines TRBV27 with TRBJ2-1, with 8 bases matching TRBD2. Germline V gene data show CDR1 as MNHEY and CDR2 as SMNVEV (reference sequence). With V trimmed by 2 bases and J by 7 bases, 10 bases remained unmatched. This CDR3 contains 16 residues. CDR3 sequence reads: CASSLGPAGGKNEQFF. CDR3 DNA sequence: TGTGCCAGCAGTTTAGGGCCGGCGGGAGGTAAAAATGAGCAGTTCTTC.

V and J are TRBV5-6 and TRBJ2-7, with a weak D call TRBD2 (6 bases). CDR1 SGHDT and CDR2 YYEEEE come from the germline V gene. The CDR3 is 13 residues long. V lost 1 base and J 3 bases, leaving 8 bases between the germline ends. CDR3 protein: CASSLPGGYEQYF. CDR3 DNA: TGTGCCAGCAGCTTGCCCGGGGGCTACGAGCAGTACTTC.

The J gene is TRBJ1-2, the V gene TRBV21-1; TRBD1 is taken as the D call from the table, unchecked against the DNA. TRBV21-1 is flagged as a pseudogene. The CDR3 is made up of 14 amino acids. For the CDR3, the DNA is TGTGCCAGCAGCAAAGCCAGGGGGCCCCTTGGCTACACCTTC. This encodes CASSKARGPLGYTF.

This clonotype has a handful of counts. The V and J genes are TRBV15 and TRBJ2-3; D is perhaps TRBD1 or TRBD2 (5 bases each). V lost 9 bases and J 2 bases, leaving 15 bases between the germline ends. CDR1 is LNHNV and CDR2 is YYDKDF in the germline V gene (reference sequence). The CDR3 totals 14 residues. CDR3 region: CATGDGTNTDTQYF. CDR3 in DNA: TGTGCCACTGGGGACGGGACGAACACAGATACGCAGTATTTT.

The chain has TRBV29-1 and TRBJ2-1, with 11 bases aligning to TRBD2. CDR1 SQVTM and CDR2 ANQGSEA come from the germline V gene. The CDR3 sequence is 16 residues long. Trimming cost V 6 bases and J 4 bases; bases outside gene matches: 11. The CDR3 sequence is CSVGELGLAAYNEQFF. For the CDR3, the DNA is TGCAGCGTGGGTGAACTGGGACTAGCGGCGTACAATGAGCAGTTCTTC.

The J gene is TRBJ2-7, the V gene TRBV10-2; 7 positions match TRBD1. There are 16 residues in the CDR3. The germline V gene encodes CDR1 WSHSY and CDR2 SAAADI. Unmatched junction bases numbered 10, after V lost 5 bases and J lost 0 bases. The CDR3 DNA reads TGCGCCAGCAGTCAGATAAGGGGGCCCAGCTCCTACGAGCAGTACTTC. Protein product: CASSQIRGPSSYEQYF.

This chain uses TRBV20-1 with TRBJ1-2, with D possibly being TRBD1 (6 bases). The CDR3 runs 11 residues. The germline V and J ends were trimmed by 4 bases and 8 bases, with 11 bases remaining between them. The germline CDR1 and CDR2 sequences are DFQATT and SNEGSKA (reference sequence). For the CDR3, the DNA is TGCAGTGCTAACAGGGAATACGGCTACACCTTC. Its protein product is CSANREYGYTF.

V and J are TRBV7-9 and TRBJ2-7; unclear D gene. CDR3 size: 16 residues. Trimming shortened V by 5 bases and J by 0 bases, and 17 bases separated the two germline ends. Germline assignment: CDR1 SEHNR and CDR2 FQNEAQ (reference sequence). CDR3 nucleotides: TGTGCCAGCAGCCGATCTTATCGAGAGAGCTCCTACGAGCAGTACTTC. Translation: CASSRSYRESSYEQYF.

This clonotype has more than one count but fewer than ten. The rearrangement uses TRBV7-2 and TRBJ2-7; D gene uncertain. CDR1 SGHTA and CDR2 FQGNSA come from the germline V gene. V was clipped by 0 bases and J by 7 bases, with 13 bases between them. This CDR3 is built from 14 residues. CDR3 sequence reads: CASSLASSHGEQYF. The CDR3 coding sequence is TGTGCCAGCAGCTTAGCATCCAGTCATGGAGAGCAGTACTTC.

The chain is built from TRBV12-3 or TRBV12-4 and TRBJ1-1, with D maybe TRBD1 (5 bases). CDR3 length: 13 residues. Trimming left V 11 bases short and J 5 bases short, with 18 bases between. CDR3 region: CAGRRRGETEAFF. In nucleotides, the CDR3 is TGTGCCGGCCGAAGGAGAGGGGAGACTGAAGCTTTCTTT.

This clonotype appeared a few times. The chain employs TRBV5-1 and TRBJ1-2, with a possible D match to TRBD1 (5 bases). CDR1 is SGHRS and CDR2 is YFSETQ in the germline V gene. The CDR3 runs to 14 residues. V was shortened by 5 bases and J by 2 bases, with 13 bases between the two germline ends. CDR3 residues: CASSAGGYNYGYTF. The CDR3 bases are TGCGCCAGCAGTGCCGGGGGGTACAACTATGGCTACACCTTC.

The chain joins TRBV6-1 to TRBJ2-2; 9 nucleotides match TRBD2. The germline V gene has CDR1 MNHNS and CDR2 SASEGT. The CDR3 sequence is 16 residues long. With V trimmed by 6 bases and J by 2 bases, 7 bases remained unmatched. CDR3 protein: CASSRYSGGNTGELFF. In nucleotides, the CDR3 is TGTGCCAGCAGCCGTTATAGCGGGGGAAACACCGGGGAGCTGTTTTTT.